One sample yielded the 22 T cell receptor beta chains listed below, sequenced in a study of patients and donors after allogeneic stem cell transplantation. One entry per CDR3 protein results from TCRdb running MiXCR on the RT-PCR reads. The table has 200,000 to 250,000 distinct CDR3 sequences, around an eighth seen once; the top ten hold around a tenth. The sample taken for sequencing was blood, either unsorted or a sorted T cell fraction (not recorded which). Receptor source: a human donor who was either an allogeneic HSCT recipient or a stem cell or donor lymphocyte infusion donor (not recorded which). It is not recorded whose cells these are; they may come from a transplant donor.

The chain recombines TRBV5-1 with TRBJ2-7, with a tentative D call TRBD2 (5 bases). CDR3 length: 14 residues. V lost 0 bases and J 3 bases, leaving 10 bases between the germline ends. Germline-derived CDR1 and CDR2 are SGHRS and YFSETQ. Written as DNA, the CDR3 is TGCGCCAGCAGCTTGGCCGAGGGTAACTACGAGCAGTACTTC. Its translation is CASSLAEGNYEQYF.

This clonotype was seen many times. CDR3 sequence: CASSLDRTGRGYTF. CDR3 DNA: TGCGCCAGCAGCTTGGACAGGACAGGGAGAGGCTACACCTTC. The rearrangement joins TRBV5-1 to TRBJ1-2; 8 bases align to TRBD1. The germline V gene encodes CDR1 SGHRS and CDR2 YFSETQ. The CDR3 extends over 14 amino acids. V trimming: 0 bases; J trimming: 8 bases; junction bases outside the gene matches: 6.

This clonotype was seen many times. The rearrangement links TRBV12-3 or TRBV12-4 to TRBJ1-1; D remains unclear. Deletions cut 3 bases from V and 7 bases from J, with 9 bases between. The CDR3 is 12 amino acids. This CDR3 reads CASSLESLEAFF. CDR3 DNA: TGTGCCAGCAGTTTGGAAAGCCTTGAAGCTTTCTTT.

This clonotype was found a few times. The V and J genes are TRBV25-1 and TRBJ2-2, with TRBD2 as a possible D gene (6 bases). Trimming left V 3 bases short and J 3 bases short, with 14 bases between. The CDR3 extends over 16 amino acids. Germline V CDR1 and CDR2: MGHDK, SYGVNS. The CDR3 coding sequence is TGTGCCAGCAGTGATTTGCAGGGCGGGGACACCGGGGAGCTGTTTTTT. Its translation is CASSDLQGGDTGELFF.

The chain joins TRBV9 to TRBJ2-5; tentatively, D is TRBD1 or TRBD2 (5 bases each). In germline, CDR1 is SGDLS, CDR2 YYNGEE. The CDR3 has 16 residues. The ends were cut back, 0 bases at V and 5 bases at J, with 17 bases in the middle. In DNA, the CDR3 is TGTGCCAGCAGCGTAGAGGGGAATCTGGGCGGGGAGACCCAGTACTTC. It encodes CASSVEGNLGGETQYF.

This clonotype was observed a few times. This sequence joins TRBV4-2 and TRBJ1-5, with D possibly matching TRBD1 (6 bases). The CDR3 has 16 residues. V was trimmed by 0 bases and J by 2 bases, leaving 11 bases between them. Germline CDR1 and CDR2: LGHNA and YNFKEQ. CDR3 nucleotides: TGTGCCAGCAGCCAAGATGTCAGGGGCGGCAATCAGCCCCAGCATTTT. Amino acid sequence: CASSQDVRGGNQPQHF.

In this sample, this clonotype turned up a few times. The genes are TRBV20-1 and TRBJ2-3; TRBD2 agrees at 7 bases. The germline V gene has CDR1 DFQATT and CDR2 SNEGSKA (reference sequence). V shed 0 bases, J shed 6 bases, and the junction held 9 bases outside the gene matches. The CDR3 totals 15 residues. This CDR3 reads CSARDRRESVDTQYF. The CDR3 DNA sequence: TGCAGTGCTAGAGATCGGCGGGAGAGTGTGGATACGCAGTATTTT.

This clonotype has more than one count but fewer than ten. The chain carries TRBV19 and TRBJ1-2; D is perhaps TRBD1 (6 bases). In germline, CDR1 is LNHDA, CDR2 SQIVND (reference sequence). The V end was cut by 3 bases, the J end by 5 bases, with 13 bases between. There are 14 residues in the CDR3. The CDR3 sequence: CASSIVGGAYGYTF. The CDR3 DNA is TGTGCCAGTAGTATTGTGGGGGGCGCGTATGGCTACACCTTC.

With respect to this clonotype: At one end the junction does not follow the germline gene, possibly because of a read error. The rearrangement links TRBV12-3 or TRBV12-4 to TRBJ2-7; 7 positions agree with TRBD1. This CDR3 spans 15 amino acids. The CDR3 bases are TGTGCCAGCAGTTTTGGACAGGCATCCTCCGACGAGCAGTACTTC. It translates to CASSFGQASSDEQYF.

This clonotype came up many times. This chain links TRBV20-1 with TRBJ2-2; TRBD2 matches 9 bases. J gave up 5 bases and V 1 base, and 8 bases lay outside the gene matches. CDR1 is DFQATT and CDR2 is SNEGSKA in the germline V gene (reference sequence). This CDR3 has 16 residues. The CDR3 region has the DNA TGCAGTGCTAGAGGCCGCGGGAGGGGTCCAACCGGGGAGCTGTTTTTT. Translating it yields CSARGRGRGPTGELFF.

This clonotype was counted only a few times. The V gene is TRBV7-2, the J gene TRBJ1-2; the D gene is possibly TRBD1 (5 bases). Germline V gene data show CDR1 as SGHTA and CDR2 as FQGNSA. The CDR3 contains 15 residues. Trimming stripped 7 bases from V and 2 bases from J, with 17 bases between. CDR3 loop: CASTILGATNYGYTF. Written as DNA, the CDR3 is TGTGCCAGCACCATTCTAGGGGCTACAAACTATGGCTACACCTTC. The whole variable domain, filled in from reference TRBV7-2 and TRBJ1-2, reads GAGVSQSPSNKVTEKGKDVELRCDPISGHTALYWYRQSLGQGLEFLIYFQGNSAPDKSGLPSDRFSAERTGGSVSTLTIQRTQQEDSAVYLCASTILGATNYGYTFGSGTRLTVV.

This clonotype came up many times. V gene TRBV20-1 combines with J gene TRBJ1-2; D not certain. The CDR3 covers 13 residues. Germline CDR1 is DFQATT and CDR2 is SNEGSKA (reference sequence). Trimming shortened V by 3 bases and J by 4 bases, and 12 bases separated the two germline ends. DNA of the CDR3: TGCAGTGCTAGCGTACGACGGGTCTATGGCTACACCTTC. Its translation is CSASVRRVYGYTF.

The rearrangement uses TRBV5-1 and TRBJ1-3, with 12 nucleotides matching TRBD1. The germline V gene has CDR1 SGHRS and CDR2 YFSETQ. This CDR3 has 16 residues. V lost 7 bases to trimming and J lost 2 bases; unmatched junction nucleotides: 7. CDR3 in amino acids: CASGTGGEFPGNTIYF. CDR3 DNA sequence: TGCGCCAGCGGGACAGGGGGCGAATTTCCTGGAAACACCATATATTTT.

The chain has TRBV6-1 and TRBJ2-2; 7 bases are a match to TRBD2. The CDR3 loop spans 14 amino acids. V lost 7 bases and J lost 0; bases outside the gene matches: 2. CDR1 is MNHNS and CDR2 is SASEGT in the germline V gene. The CDR3 DNA follows: TGTGCCAGCACGGGGGGTGCGAACACCGGGGAGCTGTTTTTT. Residues: CASTGGANTGELFF.

This chain's CDR3 is CASSLRLGDIQPQHF. CDR3 DNA: TGTGCCAGCAGTTTAAGGCTAGGGGATATCCAGCCCCAGCATTTT. The chain combines TRBV12-3 or TRBV12-4 with TRBJ1-5; weak D call: TRBD1 (5 bases). This CDR3 is built from 15 residues. Trimming cost V 2 bases and J 7 bases, with 15 bases left between them.

This chain links TRBV20-1 with TRBJ1-1; TRBD1 is a possible D gene (6 bases). CDR1 is DFQATT and CDR2 is SNEGSKA in the germline V gene (reference sequence). The CDR3 is 15 amino acids. Trimming removed 0 bases at V and 3 bases at J, with 14 bases between. Here the CDR3 DNA reads TGCAGTGCTAGAGAGTTCGGGGGGCGCGACACTGAAGCTTTCTTT. Amino acids: CSAREFGGRDTEAFF.

This clonotype was recorded many times. The V call is TRBV5-1, the J call TRBJ1-6; D gene unclear. V was trimmed by 0 bases and J by 13 bases, leaving 11 bases between them. The CDR3 loop spans 13 amino acids. The germline V gene has CDR1 SGHRS and CDR2 YFSETQ. This chain's CDR3 is CASSLAGLSPLHF. In nucleotides, the CDR3 is TGCGCCAGCAGCTTGGCGGGCCTTTCTCCCCTCCACTTT.

This clonotype has more than one count but fewer than ten. The CDR3, as DNA: TGTGCCAGTTGGACTAGCGGGAGGGAGGCAGATACGCAGTATTTT. As protein: CASWTSGREADTQYF. The J gene is TRBJ2-3, the V gene TRBV12-3 or TRBV12-4; TRBD2 matches at 15 bases. The CDR3 is made up of 15 amino acids. V trimming: 9 bases; J trimming: 4 bases; junction bases outside the gene matches: 5.

This chain joins TRBV20-1 and TRBJ2-3; D is undetermined. CDR3 size: 14 residues. V was cut by 0 bases and J by 6 bases, with 13 bases left in between. Germline V gives CDR1 DFQATT, CDR2 SNEGSKA (reference sequence). The CDR3 coding sequence is TGCAGTGCTAGAGACTTCATGGCCCGCGATACGCAGTATTTT. Encoded protein: CSARDFMARDTQYF.

In its sample, this clonotype was seen many times. V and J are TRBV20-1 and TRBJ2-3; weak D call: TRBD2 (6 bases). CDR3 length: 14 residues. The germline V and J ends were trimmed by 6 bases and 4 bases, with 17 bases remaining between them. CDR1 and CDR2 from the germline V gene are DFQATT and SNEGSKA (reference sequence). Here the CDR3 DNA reads TGCAGTGCCCGGAGGAGGGAGTCGGCAGATACGCAGTATTTT. Its translation is CSARRRESADTQYF.

A few counts support this clonotype. V is TRBV20-1 and J is TRBJ2-3; TRBD2 aligns across 8 bases. The germline gives CDR1 DFQATT, CDR2 SNEGSKA (reference sequence). Trimming removed 3 bases from V and 6 bases from J; junction bases left unmatched: 11. The CDR3 runs 15 residues. The CDR3 loop reads CSASSSGGGLDTQYF. The CDR3 DNA reads TGCAGTGCTAGTTCCAGCGGGGGTGGGCTGGATACGCAGTATTTT.

This clonotype came up a few times. The chain recombines TRBV4-3 with TRBJ2-3; no definite D call. The germline CDR1 and CDR2 sequences are LGHNA and YSLEER. V was pared by 2 bases and J by 0 bases, with 6 bases between. CDR3 length equals 14 residues. CDR3 amino acids: CASSQLGSTDTQYF. The DNA of the CDR3 is TGCGCCAGCAGCCAATTGGGGAGCACAGATACGCAGTATTTT.